Below, 17 T cell receptor beta chains from the same sample are listed, as sequenced in a study of blood T cells in healthy people across ages. A sample-barcoded 5' primer and a J-beta primer mix were used in a second PCR of about 7 to 12 cycles. One entry per CDR3 protein results from TCRdb running MiXCR on the 5' RACE reads. Of 1.5 million to 2 million distinct CDR3 sequences in the sample, about 50% are singletons; the top ten hold around 2.1%. The sequenced sample consisted of blood. All receptors derive from a woman aged 40 to 50 in good health.

The V and J genes are TRBV5-1 and TRBJ2-3; TRBD2 aligns across 7 bases. The V gene's germline CDR1 is SGHRS and CDR2 YFSETQ. The J segment lost 4 bases and the V segment lost 1 base, leaving 6 bases of the junction unmatched. CDR3 length: 15 residues. The DNA for the CDR3 is TGCGCCAGCAGCTTGTTTGCGGGGGAATCAGATACGCAGTATTTT. This sequence encodes CASSLFAGESDTQYF. Complete variable domain (other parts from reference TRBV5-1 and TRBJ2-3): KAGVTQTPRYLIKTRGQQVTLSCSPISGHRSVSWYQQTPGQGLQFLFEYFSETQRNKGNFPGRFSGRQFSNSRSEMNVSTLELGDSALYLCASSLFAGESDTQYFGPGTRLTVL.

V usage is TRBV7-8 and J usage is TRBJ2-4; 7 bases agree with TRBD1. The J call could be wrong; TRBJ2-5 is a better fit for the DNA end. CDR3 size: 15 residues. Germline V CDR1 and CDR2: SGHVS, FQNEAQ. The CDR3 sequence: CASSLDGTEKETQYF. The CDR3 DNA follows: TGTGCCAGCAGCTTAGACGGGACAGAAAAAGAGACCCAGTACTTC.

This chain uses TRBV7-2 with TRBJ2-5; no firm D call. The CDR3 runs to 13 residues. Germline CDR1 is SGHTA and CDR2 is FQGNSA. The V and J ends lost 3 bases and 4 bases respectively, with 9 bases between them. The CDR3, as DNA: TGTGCCAGCAGCTTTACTTGGGGAGAGACCCAGTACTTC. This encodes CASSFTWGETQYF.

The genes are TRBV15 and TRBJ2-5, with unresolved D. This CDR3 spans 12 amino acids. Trimming removed 5 bases from V and 5 bases from J, with 9 bases in between. Germline assignment: CDR1 LNHNV and CDR2 YYDKDF (reference sequence). The CDR3 is CATSGDRETQYF. The CDR3 DNA follows: TGTGCCACCAGCGGGGATCGGGAGACCCAGTACTTC.

The CDR3, as DNA: TGTGCCAGCCCCCGGGAGGACAATTCACCCCTCCACTTT. Translation: CASPREDNSPLHF. The genes are TRBV6-5 and TRBJ1-6; D not resolved. Germline V gene lookup returns CDR1 MNHEY and CDR2 SVGAGI. V gave up 8 bases and J gave up 7 bases, with 12 bases separating them. The CDR3 runs to 13 residues.

This chain links TRBV7-8 with TRBJ2-2; no reliable D call. Germline-derived CDR1 and CDR2 are SGHVS and FQNEAQ. Trimming pared 4 bases from V and 2 bases from J, leaving 11 bases between. This CDR3 has 15 residues. The CDR3 coding sequence is TGTGCCAGCAGCTCGTCGGCCTTAAACACCGGGGAGCTGTTTTTT. Translation: CASSSSALNTGELFF. Using reference TRBV7-8 and TRBJ2-2 for the parts outside the CDR3, the full variable domain is GAGVSQSPRYKVAKRGQDVALRCDPISGHVSLFWYQQALGQGPEFLTYFQNEAQLDKSGLPSDRFFAERPEGSVSTLKIQRTQQEDSAVYLCASSSSALNTGELFFGEGSRLTVL.

This chain uses TRBV6-2 or TRBV6-3 with TRBJ1-2; a weak D match, TRBD1 (5 bases). Deletions cut 6 bases from V and 2 bases from J, with 13 bases between. Per germline, CDR1 MNHEY and CDR2 SVGEGT. CDR3 length equals 14 residues. In DNA form, the CDR3 reads TGTGCCAGCAGACTAGGGACGGAGAACTATGGCTACACCTTC. Its translation: CASRLGTENYGYTF.

The chain links TRBV28 to TRBJ2-5; D is perhaps TRBD2 (5 bases). The CDR3 runs 13 residues. The V and J ends lost 11 bases and 5 bases respectively, with 18 bases between them. Germline CDR1 and CDR2: MDHEN and SYDVKM. The CDR3 sequence: CASLRRGSETQYF. The CDR3 DNA is TGTGCCTCTTTGCGTCGGGGTTCTGAGACCCAGTACTTC.

The sample holds a few counts of this clonotype. V is TRBV7-2 and J is TRBJ2-7; D may be TRBD1 or TRBD2 (5 bases each). There are 15 residues in the CDR3. The germline CDR1 and CDR2 sequences are SGHTA and FQGNSA. V lost 5 bases and J 0 bases, leaving 14 bases between the germline ends. This CDR3 is CASSPTGPSSYEQYF. The CDR3 coding sequence is TGTGCCAGCAGCCCCACGGGGCCCAGCTCCTACGAGCAGTACTTC.

The gene calls are TRBV6-5 and TRBJ2-7, with 7 nucleotides matching TRBD1. J lost 6 bases, V lost 4 bases, and 12 bases had no gene match. Germline CDR1 and CDR2: MNHEY and SVGAGI. The CDR3 sequence is 15 residues long. The CDR3 sequence: CASSSSNYQGVEQYF. CDR3 in DNA: TGTGCCAGCAGTTCCTCGAATTACCAGGGGGTCGAGCAGTACTTC.

The genes are TRBV20-1 and TRBJ2-7; the match to TRBD1 covers 9 bases. The end of the DNA fits TRBJ2-4 better, so the J call may be wrong. The length of the CDR3 is 13 residues. The germline V gene has CDR1 DFQATT and CDR2 SNEGSKA (reference sequence). DNA of the CDR3: TGCAGTACGCAGGACAGGGGATCGAACATTCAGTACTTC. It yields the protein CSTQDRGSNIQYF.

The chain has TRBV6-1 and TRBJ2-3, with D unresolved. Looked up from germline, CDR1 is MNHNS and CDR2 is SASEGT. V lost 6 bases and J lost 4, with 11 bases in between. The CDR3 spans 13 residues. CDR3 in DNA: TGTGCCAGCAGGGCCACCTACCCAGATACGCAGTATTTT. This encodes CASRATYPDTQYF.

The chain combines TRBV7-2 with TRBJ1-2, with D possibly being TRBD1 (5 bases). The CDR3 contains 15 residues. Germline assignment: CDR1 SGHTA and CDR2 FQGNSA. V lost 0 bases to trimming and J lost 3 bases, with 11 bases between them. In nucleotides, the CDR3 is TGTGCCAGCAGCTTAGCGGCACGGGGGGACTATGGCTACACCTTC. Translated: CASSLAARGDYGYTF.

The CDR3 coding sequence is TGCGCCAGCAGCCAAGATGTAGGACAGGGAAACATTCAGTACTTC. Translation gives CASSQDVGQGNIQYF. The chain joins TRBV4-3 to TRBJ2-4, with TRBD1 identical over 8 bases. Germline trimming cut 0 bases from V and 6 bases from J; bases unmatched to any gene: 4. Germline V lookup: CDR1 LGHNA, CDR2 YSLEER. The CDR3 length is 15 residues.

This clonotype turned up a few times. The V and J genes are TRBV6-2 or TRBV6-3 and TRBJ2-5; 8 positions match TRBD2. V shed 6 bases and J 4 bases; nucleotides not matched to a gene: 10. Germline CDR1 reads MNHEY; CDR2 reads SVGEGT. CDR3 length equals 15 residues. CDR3 nucleotide sequence: TGTGCCAGCAGACTACGGGGACTAGTGTCAGAGACCCAGTACTTC. Translated, it gives CASRLRGLVSETQYF.

This sequence joins TRBV20-1 and TRBJ2-3; D gene uncertain. V dropped 1 base and J dropped 6 bases, with 8 bases sitting between them. Germline-derived CDR1 and CDR2 are DFQATT and SNEGSKA (reference sequence). The CDR3 is 12 amino acids. In nucleotides, the CDR3 is TGCAGTGCTAGAGTGTCAGCGGATACGCAGTATTTT. Translating it yields CSARVSADTQYF.

This clonotype has just one count. The V call is TRBV27, the J call TRBJ1-1; tentative D call: TRBD1 (5 bases). The CDR3 length is 15 residues. V lost 0 bases, J lost 0 bases, and 8 bases lay in between. CDR1 and CDR2 from the germline V gene are MNHEY and SMNVEV (reference sequence). CDR3 nucleotide sequence: TGTGCCAGCAGTTTATCCGCGACAGTGAACACTGAAGCTTTCTTT. This encodes CASSLSATVNTEAFF.